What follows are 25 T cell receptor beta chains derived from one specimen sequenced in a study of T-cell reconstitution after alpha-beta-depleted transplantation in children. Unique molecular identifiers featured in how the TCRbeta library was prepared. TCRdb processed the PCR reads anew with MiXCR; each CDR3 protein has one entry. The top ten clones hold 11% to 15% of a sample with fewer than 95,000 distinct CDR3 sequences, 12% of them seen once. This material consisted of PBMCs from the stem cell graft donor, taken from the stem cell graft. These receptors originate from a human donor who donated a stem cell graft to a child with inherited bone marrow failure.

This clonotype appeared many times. The CDR3 reads CASSLDGPSATQYF. The DNA for the CDR3 is TGCGCCAGCAGCTTGGATGGTCCTTCGGCGACCCAGTACTTC. The V gene is TRBV5-1, the J gene TRBJ2-5; D not certain. V was pared by 0 bases and J by 7 bases, with 13 bases between. Germline V CDR1 and CDR2: SGHRS, YFSETQ. The CDR3 has 14 amino acids.

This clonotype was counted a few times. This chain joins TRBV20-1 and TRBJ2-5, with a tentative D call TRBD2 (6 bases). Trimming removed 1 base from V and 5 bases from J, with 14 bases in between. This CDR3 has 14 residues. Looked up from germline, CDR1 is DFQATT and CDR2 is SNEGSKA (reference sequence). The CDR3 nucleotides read TGCAGTGCTAGAGTGTCTAGTCGGGGGGAGACCCAGTACTTC. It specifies CSARVSSRGETQYF.

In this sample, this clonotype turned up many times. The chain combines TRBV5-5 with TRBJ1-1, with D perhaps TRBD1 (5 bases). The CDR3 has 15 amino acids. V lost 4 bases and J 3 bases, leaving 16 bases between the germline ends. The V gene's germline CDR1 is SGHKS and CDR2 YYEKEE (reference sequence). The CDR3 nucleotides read TGTGCCAGCAGCCTCTTCTTAGACAGTTACACTGAAGCTTTCTTT. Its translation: CASSLFLDSYTEAFF.

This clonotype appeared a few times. The CDR3 coding sequence is TGCAGCGTTGTACGGGTGGGATTTGGGAACACTGAAGCTTTCTTT. This encodes CSVVRVGFGNTEAFF. The chain links TRBV29-1 to TRBJ1-1; D gene ambiguous. The CDR3 is 15 amino acids. Germline V gives CDR1 SQVTM, CDR2 ANQGSEA. Trimming removed 4 bases from V and 1 base from J, with 16 bases in between. Together with reference TRBV29-1 and TRBJ1-1, the CDR3 gives the full variable domain: SAVISQKPSRDICQRGTSLTIQCQVDSQVTMMFWYRQQPGQSLTLIATANQGSEATYESGFVIDKFPISRPNLTFSTLTVSNMSPEDSSIYLCSVVRVGFGNTEAFFGQGTRLTVV.

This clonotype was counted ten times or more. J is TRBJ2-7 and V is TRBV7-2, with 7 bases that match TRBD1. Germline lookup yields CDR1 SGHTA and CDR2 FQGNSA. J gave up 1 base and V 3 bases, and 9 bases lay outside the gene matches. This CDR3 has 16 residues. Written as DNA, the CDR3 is TGTGCCAGCAGCTTTCCCCGACAGGGAAATTCCTACGAGCAGTACTTC. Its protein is CASSFPRQGNSYEQYF.

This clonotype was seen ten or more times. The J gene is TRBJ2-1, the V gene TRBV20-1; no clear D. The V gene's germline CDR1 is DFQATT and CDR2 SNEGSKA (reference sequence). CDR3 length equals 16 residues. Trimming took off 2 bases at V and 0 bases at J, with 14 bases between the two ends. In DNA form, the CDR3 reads TGCAGTGCTAGACCTCTGACGGAAAGCTCCTACAATGAGCAGTTCTTC. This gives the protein CSARPLTESSYNEQFF.

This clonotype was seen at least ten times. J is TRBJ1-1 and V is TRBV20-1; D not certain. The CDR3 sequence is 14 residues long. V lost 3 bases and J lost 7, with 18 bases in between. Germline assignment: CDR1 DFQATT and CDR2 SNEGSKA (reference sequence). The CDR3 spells CSASRTGPGGEAFF. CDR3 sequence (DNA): TGCAGTGCTAGTAGGACCGGCCCGGGTGGTGAAGCTTTCTTT.

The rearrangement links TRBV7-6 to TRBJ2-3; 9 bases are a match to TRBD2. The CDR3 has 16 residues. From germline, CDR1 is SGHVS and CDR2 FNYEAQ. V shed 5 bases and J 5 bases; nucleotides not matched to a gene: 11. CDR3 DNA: TGTGCCAGCAGCATTACCGCGGGGGGGACTGGAGATACGCAGTATTTT. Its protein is CASSITAGGTGDTQYF.

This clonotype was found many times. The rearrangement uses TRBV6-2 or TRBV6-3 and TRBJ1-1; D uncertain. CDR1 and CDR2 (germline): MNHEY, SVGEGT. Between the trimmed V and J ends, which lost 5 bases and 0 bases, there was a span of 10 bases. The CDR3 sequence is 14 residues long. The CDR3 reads CASSPVLVNTEAFF. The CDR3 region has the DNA TGTGCCAGCAGTCCCGTCCTCGTGAACACTGAAGCTTTCTTT.

This CDR3 is CSARGRGNIEKLFF. The CDR3 coding sequence is TGCAGTGCTAGGGGCCGGGGGAATATTGAAAAACTGTTTTTT. V and J are TRBV20-1 and TRBJ1-4, with D tentatively TRBD1 (5 bases). This CDR3 comprises 14 residues. The germline CDR1 and CDR2 sequences are DFQATT and SNEGSKA (reference sequence). Trimming took 3 bases from V and 7 from J, leaving 15 bases between them.

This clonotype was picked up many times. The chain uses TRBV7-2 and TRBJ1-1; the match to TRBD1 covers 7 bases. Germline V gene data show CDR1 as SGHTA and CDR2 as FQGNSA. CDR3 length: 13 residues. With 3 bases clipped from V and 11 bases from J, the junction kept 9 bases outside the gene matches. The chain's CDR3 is CASSLPLTGRAFF. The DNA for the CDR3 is TGTGCCAGCAGCTTGCCCCTGACAGGGAGGGCTTTCTTT.

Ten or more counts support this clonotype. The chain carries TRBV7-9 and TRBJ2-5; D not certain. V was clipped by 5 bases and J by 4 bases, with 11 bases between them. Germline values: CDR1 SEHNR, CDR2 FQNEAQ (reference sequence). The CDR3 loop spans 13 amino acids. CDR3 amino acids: CASSPAGSETQYF. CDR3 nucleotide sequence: TGTGCCAGCAGCCCTGCCGGATCAGAGACCCAGTACTTC.

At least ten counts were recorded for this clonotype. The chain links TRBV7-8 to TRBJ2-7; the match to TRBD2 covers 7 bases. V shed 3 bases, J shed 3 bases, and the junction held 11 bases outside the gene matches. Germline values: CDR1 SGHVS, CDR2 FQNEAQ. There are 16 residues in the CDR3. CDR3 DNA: TGTGCCAGCAGCTTGGGGGGGAAACGGAGATTCTACGAGCAGTACTTC. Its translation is CASSLGGKRRFYEQYF. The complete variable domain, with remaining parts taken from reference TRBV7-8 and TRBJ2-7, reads GAGVSQSPRYKVAKRGQDVALRCDPISGHVSLFWYQQALGQGPEFLTYFQNEAQLDKSGLPSDRFFAERPEGSVSTLKIQRTQQEDSAVYLCASSLGGKRRFYEQYFGPGTRLTVT.

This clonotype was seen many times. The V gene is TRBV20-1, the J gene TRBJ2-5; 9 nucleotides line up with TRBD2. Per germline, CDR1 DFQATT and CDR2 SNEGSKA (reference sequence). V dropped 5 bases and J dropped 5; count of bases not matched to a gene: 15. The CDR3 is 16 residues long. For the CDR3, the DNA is TGCAGTGCTCCCCTCCATGGCGGGGGGGCCGGGGAGACCCAGTACTTC. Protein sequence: CSAPLHGGGAGETQYF.

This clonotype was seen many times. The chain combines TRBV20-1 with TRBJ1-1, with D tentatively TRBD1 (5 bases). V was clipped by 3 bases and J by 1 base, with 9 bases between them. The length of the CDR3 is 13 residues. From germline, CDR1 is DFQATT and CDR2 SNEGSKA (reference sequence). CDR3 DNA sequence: TGCAGTGCTAGGGAAGACAGGAACACTGAAGCTTTCTTT. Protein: CSAREDRNTEAFF.

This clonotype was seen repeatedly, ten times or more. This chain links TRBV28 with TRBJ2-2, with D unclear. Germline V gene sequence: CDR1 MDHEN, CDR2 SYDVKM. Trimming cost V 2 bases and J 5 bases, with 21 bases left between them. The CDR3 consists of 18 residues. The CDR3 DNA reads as TGTGCCAGCAGTTTACACGGCGCCGTTTTGGGTACGACCGGGGAGCTGTTTTTT. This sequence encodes CASSLHGAVLGTTGELFF.

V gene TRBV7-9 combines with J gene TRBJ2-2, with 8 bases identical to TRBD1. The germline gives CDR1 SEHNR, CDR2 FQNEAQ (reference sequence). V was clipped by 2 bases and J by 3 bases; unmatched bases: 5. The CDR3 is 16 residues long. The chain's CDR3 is CASSLRTGPYTGELFF. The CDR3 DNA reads TGTGCCAGCAGCTTACGGACAGGGCCCTACACCGGGGAGCTGTTTTTT.

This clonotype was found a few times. The CDR3 DNA is TGTGCCAGCAGCCTTGGGGGGGACAGGGGGAACACTGAAGCTTTCTTT. This gives the protein CASSLGGDRGNTEAFF. The V gene is TRBV4-2, the J gene TRBJ1-1; 10 bases fit TRBD1. J was trimmed by 1 base and V by 4 bases; bases with no gene match: 6. Germline loops: CDR1 LGHNA, CDR2 YNFKEQ. This CDR3 comprises 16 residues.

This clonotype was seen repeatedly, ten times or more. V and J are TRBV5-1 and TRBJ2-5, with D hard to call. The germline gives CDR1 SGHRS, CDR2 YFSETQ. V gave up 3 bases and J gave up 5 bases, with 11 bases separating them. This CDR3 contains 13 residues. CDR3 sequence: CASSSLGSETQYF. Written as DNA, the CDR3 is TGCGCCAGCAGCTCCCTTGGGTCCGAGACCCAGTACTTC.

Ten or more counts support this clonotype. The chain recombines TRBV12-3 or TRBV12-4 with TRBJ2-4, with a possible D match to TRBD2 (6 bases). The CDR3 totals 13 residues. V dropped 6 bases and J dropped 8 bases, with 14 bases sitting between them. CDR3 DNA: TGTGCCAGCAGCTTGGGGGGTACGGACATTCAGTACTTC. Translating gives CASSLGGTDIQYF.

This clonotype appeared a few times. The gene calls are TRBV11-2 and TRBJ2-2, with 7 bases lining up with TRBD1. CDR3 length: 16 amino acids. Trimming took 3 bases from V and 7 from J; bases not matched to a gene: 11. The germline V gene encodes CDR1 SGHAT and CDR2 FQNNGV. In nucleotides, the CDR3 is TGTGCCAGCAGCTTCTTGGGACAGATGGCGTACGGGGAGCTGTTTTTT. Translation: CASSFLGQMAYGELFF.

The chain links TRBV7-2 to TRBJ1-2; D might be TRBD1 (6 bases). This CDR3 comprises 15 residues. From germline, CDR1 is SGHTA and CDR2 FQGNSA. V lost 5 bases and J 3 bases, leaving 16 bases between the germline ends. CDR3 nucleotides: TGTGCCAGCAGCCATGACGTACAGGGAGACTATGGCTACACCTTC. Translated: CASSHDVQGDYGYTF.

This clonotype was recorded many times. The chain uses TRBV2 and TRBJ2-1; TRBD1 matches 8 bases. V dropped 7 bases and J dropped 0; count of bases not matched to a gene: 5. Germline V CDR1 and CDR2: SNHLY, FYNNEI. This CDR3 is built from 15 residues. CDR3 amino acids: CASMRTGGSYNEQFF. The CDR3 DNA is TGTGCCAGCATGAGAACAGGGGGCTCCTACAATGAGCAGTTCTTC.

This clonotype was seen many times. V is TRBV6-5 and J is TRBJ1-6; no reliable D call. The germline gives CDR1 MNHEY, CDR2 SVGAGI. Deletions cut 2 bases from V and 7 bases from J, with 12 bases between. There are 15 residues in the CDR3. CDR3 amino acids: CASSYELGVNSPLHF. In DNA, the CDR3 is TGTGCCAGCAGTTACGAGCTGGGAGTGAATTCACCCCTCCACTTT.

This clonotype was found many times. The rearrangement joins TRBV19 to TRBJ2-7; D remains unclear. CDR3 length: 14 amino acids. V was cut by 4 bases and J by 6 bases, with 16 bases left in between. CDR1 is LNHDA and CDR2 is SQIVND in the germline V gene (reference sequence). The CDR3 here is CASSRITSPSEQYF. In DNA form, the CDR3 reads TGTGCCAGTAGTAGAATAACGTCGCCTTCCGAGCAGTACTTC. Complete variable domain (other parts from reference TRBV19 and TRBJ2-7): DGGITQSPKYLFRKEGQNVTLSCEQNLNHDAMYWYRQDPGQGLRLIYYSQIVNDFQKGDIAEGYSVSREKKESFPLTVTSAQKNPTAFYLCASSRITSPSEQYFGPGTRLTVT.